The T cell receptor (beta chain) described here comes from a study of OX40 agonist ivuxolimab in advanced cancers. Study information: The patients got ivuxolimab, which is an agonistic anti-OX40 (CD134) antibody. Patients with prior anti-PD-1, anti-PD-L1 or anti-CTLA-4 therapy were eligible; 35% to 45% had some. Findings of the study overall: The average count of expanded clones was higher among CD8+ T cells than among CD4+.

Germline V gene lookup returns CDR1 MNHNS and CDR2 SASEGT. Trimming took 11 bases from V and 5 from J, leaving 19 bases between them. The CDR3 loop spans 13 amino acids. With respect to this clone: Its specificity is unknown.

Using immunoSEQ multiplex PCR, the repertoire was profiled, and TCRdb retains in-frame clones only, with some absent. Among approximately 90,000 clones listed, around 82% were seen once. This TCR came from an adult with an advanced solid tumor such as melanoma, head and neck, liver or kidney cancer. The rearrangement joins TRBV6-1 to TRBJ2-7, with D possibly TRBD1 on 6 matching bases. The source material was CD4+ or CD8+ T cells sorted from blood, sampled in a trial of the OX40 agonist ivuxolimab. The CDR3 DNA reads TGTGCCTCCGAGGGGGTATTAAGCGACGAGCAGTACTTC. Translated, it gives CASEGVLSDEQYF.